Described below is a single T cell receptor beta chain sequence and its context. Its cognate antigen is unknown. TCRdb keeps only in-frame clones here, not all; method: immunoSEQ multiplex PCR. The sample carries 20,000 or so clones, 75% to 85% recorded once. These data come from a study of OX40 agonist ivuxolimab in advanced cancers. Drawing of blood for sampling happened at baseline, at cycle 4 day 1, and at cycle 7 day 1. Study-wide results and limits: Dose levels from 0.1 to 3.0 mg/kg saw CD4+ and CD8+ blood T cells expand clonally by week 6.

The starting material was CD4+ or CD8+ T cells sorted from blood, obtained in a trial of the OX40 agonist ivuxolimab. The sequence derives from an adult with an advanced solid tumor such as melanoma, head and neck, liver or kidney cancer.

As DNA, the CDR3 is TGTGCCAGCAGCAGAGAGGGACAGATGAACACTGAAGCTTTCTTT. It encodes CASSREGQMNTEAFF. The chain couples TRBV9 to TRBJ1-1, with 7 bases fitting TRBD1. This CDR3 spans 15 amino acids. V lost 4 bases, J lost 0 bases, and 6 bases stayed unmatched. CDR1 and CDR2 from the germline V gene are SGDLS and YYNGEE.